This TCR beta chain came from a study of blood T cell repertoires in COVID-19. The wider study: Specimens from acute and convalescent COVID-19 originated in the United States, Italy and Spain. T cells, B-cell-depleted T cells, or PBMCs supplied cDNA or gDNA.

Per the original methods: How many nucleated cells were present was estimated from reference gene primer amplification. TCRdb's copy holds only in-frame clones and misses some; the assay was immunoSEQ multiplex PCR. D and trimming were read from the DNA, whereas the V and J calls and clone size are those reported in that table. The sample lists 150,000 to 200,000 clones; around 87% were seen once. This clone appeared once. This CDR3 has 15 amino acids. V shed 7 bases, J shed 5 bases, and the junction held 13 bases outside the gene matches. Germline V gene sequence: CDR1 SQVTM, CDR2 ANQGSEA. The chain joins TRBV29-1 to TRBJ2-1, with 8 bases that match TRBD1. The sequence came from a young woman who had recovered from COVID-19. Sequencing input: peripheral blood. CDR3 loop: CSAPVTGQVNNEQFF. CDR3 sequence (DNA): TGCAGCGCACCTGTAACGGGACAGGTTAACAATGAGCAGTTCTTC.